Only a few counts were recorded for the clone carrying this TCR beta chain. Its specificity is not known. The sample originates from a study of beta chain features in type 1 diabetes. General observations from the study: Insertions were fewer and deletions more numerous at VDJ junctions in type 1 diabetes patients. TCRB CDR3 length was moderately but significantly reduced in all four CD4+ subsets of Type 1 diabetes patients.

Every isolated RNA sample was fully reverse transcribed, so sequencing captured expressed TCRB transcripts. Only in-frame clones appear in the TCRdb table, and some are missing; sequencing was by immunoSEQ multiplex PCR. The table has under 200,000 clones, approximately 9.1% seen once. V was pared by 8 bases and J by 6 bases, with 7 bases of the junction left unmatched. CDR3 length: 13 residues. The germline CDR1 and CDR2 sequences are LNHDA and SQIVND (reference sequence). This TCR derives from a woman younger than 35 in good health. The source material was central memory CD4+ T cells from blood. The chain links TRBV19 to TRBJ2-4; 7 bases agree with TRBD1. The CDR3 nucleotides read TGTGCCAGTTCAGGGACAGCCTCAAACATTCAGTACTTC. Protein sequence: CASSGTASNIQYF.